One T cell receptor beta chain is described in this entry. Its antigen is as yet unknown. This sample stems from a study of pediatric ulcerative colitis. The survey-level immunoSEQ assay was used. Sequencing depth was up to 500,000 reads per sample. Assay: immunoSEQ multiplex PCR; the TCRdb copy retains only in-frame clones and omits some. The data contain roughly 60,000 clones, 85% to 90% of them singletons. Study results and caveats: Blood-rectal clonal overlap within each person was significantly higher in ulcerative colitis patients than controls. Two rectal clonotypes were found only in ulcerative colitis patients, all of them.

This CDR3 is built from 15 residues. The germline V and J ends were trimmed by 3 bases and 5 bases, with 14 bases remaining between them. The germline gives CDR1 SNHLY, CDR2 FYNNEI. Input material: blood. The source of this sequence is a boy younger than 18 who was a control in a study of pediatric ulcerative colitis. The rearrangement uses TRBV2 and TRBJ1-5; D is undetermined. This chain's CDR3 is CASSDLRLSDQPQHF. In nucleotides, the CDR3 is TGTGCCAGCAGTGATTTGCGACTTTCAGATCAGCCCCAGCATTTT.